The TCR beta chain under discussion was sequenced for a study of cytomegalovirus exposure and HLA in healthy donors. Use of 60 Vbeta and 13 Jbeta primers characterized the PCR. Only in-frame clones appear in the TCRdb table, and some are missing; sequencing was by immunoSEQ multiplex PCR. Among approximately 150,000 clones, approximately 80% were seen once, and the ten largest hold roughly 2.6%. Concerning this clone: Its antigen is as yet unknown.

Findings and limits, study-wide: V segments that were indistinguishable, TRBV6-2 and TRBV6-3 among them, were omitted from analysis.

V gave up 5 bases and J gave up 1 base; unmatched junction bases: 3. The CDR3 length is 15 residues. Germline V gives CDR1 WNHNN, CDR2 SYGVQD (reference sequence). The J gene is TRBJ2-3, the V gene TRBV10-1; 10 bases align to TRBD2. Specimen: PBMCs. The clonotype was recovered from a woman in her forties in good health and CMV-seropositive. In DNA form, the CDR3 reads TGCGCCAGCAGTACCACTAGCGGGGGCACAGATACGCAGTATTTT. Translated: CASSTTSGGTDTQYF.